This T cell receptor (beta chain) is drawn from a study of blood T cell repertoires in COVID-19. The CDR3 consists of 15 residues. Germline lookup yields CDR1 SGHAT and CDR2 FQNNGV. V was pared by 2 bases and J by 1 base, with 2 bases of the junction left unmatched. The assay was immunoSEQ multiplex PCR, and TCRdb's table has in-frame clones only and misses some. The sample yields approximately 110,000 clones, more than 75% seen once. The sequence was collected from a man aged 40-49 years with acute or convalescent COVID-19. This chain links TRBV11-2 with TRBJ2-3, with 8 bases fitting TRBD2. The sequencing sample was made of peripheral blood. The chain's CDR3 is CASSLLAGRTDTQYF. The CDR3 nucleotides are TGTGCCAGCAGCTTACTAGCGGGCCGCACAGATACGCAGTATTTT.